One sample yielded the 10 T cell receptor beta chains listed below, sequenced in a study of cytomegalovirus exposure and HLA in healthy donors. The PCR had 60 Vbeta and 13 Jbeta primers. Sequencing was performed with immunoSEQ multiplex PCR; in TCRdb, only in-frame clones are kept and a portion is missing. Of fewer than 60,000 clones in the sample, 55% to 80% are singletons; the top ten hold around 22%. The sample was PBMCs. These receptors were collected from a woman aged 45-59 years in good health and CMV-seropositive.

The chain joins TRBV2 to TRBJ2-1; D may be TRBD2 (6 bases). Trimming removed 6 bases at V and 11 bases at J, with 14 bases between. The length of the CDR3 is 12 residues. Per the germline V gene, CDR1 is SNHLY and CDR2 is FYNNEI. CDR3 sequence reads: CASRGTPMKQFF. CDR3 nucleotide sequence: TGTGCCAGCAGGGGGACTCCAATGAAGCAGTTCTTC.

This CDR3 is CASSVVGGSYNEQFF. The CDR3 DNA reads TGTGCCAGCAGCGTAGTGGGGGGCTCCTACAATGAGCAGTTCTTC. The chain recombines TRBV9 with TRBJ2-1; possible D gene TRBD2, 6 bases. Germline CDR1 and CDR2: SGDLS and YYNGEE. Deletions cut 0 bases from V and 0 bases from J, with 7 bases between. The CDR3 length is 15 residues.

This rearrangement joins TRBV2 to TRBJ2-4; D call uncertain. Germline V gene lookup returns CDR1 SNHLY and CDR2 FYNNEI. This CDR3 has 13 residues. V was trimmed by 11 bases and J by 0 bases, leaving 11 bases between them. Here the CDR3 DNA reads TGTGCCTCCGCGGTTCTAGCCAAAAACATTCAGTACTTC. Translating it yields CASAVLAKNIQYF.

The chain couples TRBV10-1 to TRBJ2-2; 11 bases align to TRBD1. From germline, CDR1 is WNHNN and CDR2 SYGVQD (reference sequence). V lost 7 bases and J lost 7; bases outside the gene matches: 8. This CDR3 region has 15 residues. The CDR3 region has the DNA TGCGCCAGCAATTTGGACAGGGGGCCCAACGGGGAGCTGTTTTTT. Its protein is CASNLDRGPNGELFF.

The CDR3 region has the DNA TGTGCCAGCAGCTTGCAGGGGGCGGAATTTGACGCAGATACGCAGTATTTT. This codes for CASSLQGAEFDADTQYF. This rearrangement joins TRBV5-6 to TRBJ2-3, with 8 positions matching TRBD1. V shed 1 base and J 4 bases; nucleotides not matched to a gene: 11. The CDR3 spans 17 residues. Germline-derived CDR1 and CDR2 are SGHDT and YYEEEE.

V and J are TRBV6-1 and TRBJ1-5; D is perhaps TRBD1 (6 bases). V dropped 7 bases and J dropped 7 bases, with 20 bases sitting between them. Per germline, CDR1 MNHNS and CDR2 SASEGT. This CDR3 comprises 15 residues. The CDR3 DNA reads TGTGCCAGCACCCCAGACAGGCTTTTTGCCCAGCCCCAGCATTTT. Translating it yields CASTPDRLFAQPQHF.

This clone was detected only a few times. The CDR3 nucleotides are TGTGCCAGCAGTTTAAGAACAGGGGGAGGATACGAGCAGTACTTC. Translated, it gives CASSLRTGGGYEQYF. J is TRBJ2-7 and V is TRBV27; 8 bases fit TRBD1. CDR1 MNHEY and CDR2 SMNVEV come from the germline V gene (reference sequence). V lost 2 bases and J lost 4; bases outside the gene matches: 7. The CDR3 sequence is 15 residues long.

The chain carries TRBV7-2 and TRBJ2-1; possibly TRBD2 for D (6 bases). CDR3 length: 16 amino acids. The germline gives CDR1 SGHTA, CDR2 FQGNSA. Trimming shortened V by 4 bases and J by 3 bases, and 16 bases separated the two germline ends. As DNA, the CDR3 is TGTGCCAGCAGCTCCCAGGGACTTCAATACTACAATGAGCAGTTCTTC. Translated, it gives CASSSQGLQYYNEQFF.

The CDR3: CASSESVWTSGGRGETQYF. In DNA form, the CDR3 reads TGCGCCAGCAGTGAGTCGGTCTGGACTAGCGGGGGGAGAGGGGAGACCCAGTACTTC. The chain carries TRBV10-2 and TRBJ2-5; TRBD2 matches at 14 bases. After removal of 0 bases from V and 5 bases from J, the junction contained 11 bases not matched to a gene. The CDR3 sequence is 19 residues long. Germline V gene sequence: CDR1 WSHSY, CDR2 SAAADI.

The chain's CDR3 is CASSDRGGGGMRQFF. CDR3 nucleotides: TGTGCCAGCAGCGATAGAGGGGGGGGAGGGATGCGGCAGTTCTTC. This chain joins TRBV7-3 and TRBJ2-1, with TRBD2 as a possible D gene (7 bases). CDR1 SGHTA and CDR2 FQGTGA come from the germline V gene. The CDR3 runs to 15 residues. V lost 5 bases, J lost 12 bases, and 23 bases lay in between.